The 4 T cell receptor beta chains reported below all come from one sample, sequenced in a study of blood T cell repertoires in COVID-19. Only in-frame clones appear in the TCRdb table, and some are missing; sequencing was by immunoSEQ multiplex PCR. The data show 90,000 to 150,000 clones, with 85% to 90% seen just once and about a tenth held by the top ten. Input material: peripheral blood. The receptors originated from a man older than 75 with acute or convalescent COVID-19.

The chain is built from TRBV5-4 and TRBJ2-5; 14 bases are shared with TRBD2. Germline CDR1 is SGHNT and CDR2 is YYREEE (reference sequence). V was pared by 4 bases and J by 6 bases, with 5 bases of the junction left unmatched. The CDR3 has 15 residues. The CDR3 region is CASSATSGREKTQYF. The CDR3 bases are TGTGCCAGCAGCGCGACTAGCGGGAGGGAGAAGACCCAGTACTTC.

This chain links TRBV5-6 with TRBJ1-2; 7 nucleotides agree with TRBD1. CDR1 is SGHDT and CDR2 is YYEEEE in the germline V gene. The CDR3 spans 15 residues. J was trimmed by 6 bases and V by 4 bases; bases with no gene match: 12. The CDR3 bases are TGTGCCAGCAGCACCAAGACAGGGATCATAGATGGCTACACCTTC. It is translated as CASSTKTGIIDGYTF.

CDR3 nucleotide sequence: TGCAGTGCTAGTAGGACTAGCTGGACCGAGCAGTACTTC. Translating it yields CSASRTSWTEQYF. This chain joins TRBV20-1 and TRBJ2-7; the match to TRBD2 covers 8 bases. The V segment lost 3 bases and the J segment 6 bases; nucleotides outside the gene matches: 7. The CDR3 has 13 residues. Germline V gives CDR1 DFQATT, CDR2 SNEGSKA (reference sequence).

The J gene is TRBJ1-1, the V gene TRBV7-9; the D is unclear. Germline CDR1 SEHNR, CDR2 FQNEAQ (reference sequence). With 5 bases removed from V and 0 bases from J, the gap between germline ends came to 19 bases. CDR3 size: 17 residues. The CDR3 bases are TGTGCCAGCAGCCCTCGGGTCTCAGTGAAGATGAACACTGAAGCTTTCTTT. Translating gives CASSPRVSVKMNTEAFF.